This section outlines one TCR beta chain sequence together with its context. This CDR3 is 16 amino acids long. Trimming took 2 bases from V and 4 from J, leaving 18 bases between them. Per the germline V gene, CDR1 is GTSNPN and CDR2 is SVGIG (reference sequence). Naive CD8 populations comprised CD45RO-negative cells positively selected for CCR7, excluding terminally differentiated effector memory CD45RA+ cells. The data were taken from a study of shared clonotypes between healthy human individuals. TCRdb keeps only in-frame clones here, not all; method: immunoSEQ multiplex PCR. Counted here are roughly 2.1 million clones, just over 90% occurring once; the ten biggest clones make up 1.7%.

The J gene is TRBJ2-1, the V gene TRBV30, with D unclear. This receptor was obtained from a man between 18 and 35 years old in good health. Some clones in this sample may be carry-over from other donors' samples. The sequencing sample was made of naive CD8+ T cells from PBMCs. For the CDR3, the DNA is TGTGCCTGGAGTATTAGGGCAGTGTTGCGTTACAATGAGCAGTTCTTC. Residues: CAWSIRAVLRYNEQFF.